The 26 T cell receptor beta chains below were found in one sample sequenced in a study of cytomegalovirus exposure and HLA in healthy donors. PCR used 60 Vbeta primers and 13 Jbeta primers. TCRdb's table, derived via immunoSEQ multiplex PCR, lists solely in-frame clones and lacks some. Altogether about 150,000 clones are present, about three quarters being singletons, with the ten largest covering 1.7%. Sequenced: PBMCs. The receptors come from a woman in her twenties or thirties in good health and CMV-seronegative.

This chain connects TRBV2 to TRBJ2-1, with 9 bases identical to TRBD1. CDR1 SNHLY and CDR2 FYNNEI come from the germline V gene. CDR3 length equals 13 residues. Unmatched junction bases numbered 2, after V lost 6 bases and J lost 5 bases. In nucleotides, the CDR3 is TGTGCCAGCAGGGGGACAGGGAACAATGAGCAGTTCTTC. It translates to CASRGTGNNEQFF.

The CDR3 sequence is CASSQSLVLSTYEQYF. The CDR3 DNA follows: TGTGCCAGCAGCCAATCCCTAGTTTTATCAACCTACGAGCAGTACTTC. The chain joins TRBV4-2 to TRBJ2-7; the D is unclear. V was shortened by 2 bases and J by 2 bases, with 16 bases between the two germline ends. The CDR3 extends over 16 amino acids. CDR1 is LGHNA and CDR2 is YNFKEQ in the germline V gene.

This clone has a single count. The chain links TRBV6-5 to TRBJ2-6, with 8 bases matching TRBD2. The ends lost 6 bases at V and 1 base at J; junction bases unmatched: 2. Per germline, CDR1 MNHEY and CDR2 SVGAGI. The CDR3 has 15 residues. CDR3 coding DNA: TGTGCCAGCAGGAGCGGGGGTTCTGGGGCCAACGTCCTGACTTTC. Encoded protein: CASRSGGSGANVLTF.

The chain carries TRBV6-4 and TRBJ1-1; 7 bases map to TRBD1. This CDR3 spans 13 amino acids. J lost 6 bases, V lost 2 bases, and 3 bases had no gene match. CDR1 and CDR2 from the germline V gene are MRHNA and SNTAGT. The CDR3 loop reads CASSDRQGAEAFF. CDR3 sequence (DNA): TGTGCCAGCAGTGACAGGCAGGGGGCTGAAGCTTTCTTT.

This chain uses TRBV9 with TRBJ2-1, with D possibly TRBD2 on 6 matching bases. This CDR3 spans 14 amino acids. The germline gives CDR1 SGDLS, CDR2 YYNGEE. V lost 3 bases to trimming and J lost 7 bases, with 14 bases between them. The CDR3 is CASSEVGRGNEQFF. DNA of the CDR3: TGTGCCAGCAGCGAGGTGGGCCGGGGGAATGAGCAGTTCTTC.

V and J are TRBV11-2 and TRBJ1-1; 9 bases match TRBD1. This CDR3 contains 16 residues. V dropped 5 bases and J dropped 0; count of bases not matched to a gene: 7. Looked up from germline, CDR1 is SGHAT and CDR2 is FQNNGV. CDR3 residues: CASSASRTGVNTEAFF. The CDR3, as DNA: TGTGCCAGCAGCGCCTCCCGGACAGGGGTGAACACTGAAGCTTTCTTT.

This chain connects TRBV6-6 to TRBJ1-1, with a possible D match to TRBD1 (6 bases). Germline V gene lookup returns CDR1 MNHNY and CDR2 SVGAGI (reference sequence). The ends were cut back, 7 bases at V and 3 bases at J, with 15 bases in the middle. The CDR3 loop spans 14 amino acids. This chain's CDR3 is CASMKGVQDTEAFF. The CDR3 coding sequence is TGTGCCAGCATGAAGGGGGTTCAGGACACTGAAGCTTTCTTT.

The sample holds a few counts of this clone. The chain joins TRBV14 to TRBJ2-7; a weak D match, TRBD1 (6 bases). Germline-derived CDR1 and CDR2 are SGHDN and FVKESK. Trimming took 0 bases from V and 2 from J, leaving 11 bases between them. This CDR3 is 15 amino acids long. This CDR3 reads CASSQDRGSTYEQYF. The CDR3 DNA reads TGTGCCAGCAGCCAAGATAGGGGGTCAACCTACGAGCAGTACTTC.

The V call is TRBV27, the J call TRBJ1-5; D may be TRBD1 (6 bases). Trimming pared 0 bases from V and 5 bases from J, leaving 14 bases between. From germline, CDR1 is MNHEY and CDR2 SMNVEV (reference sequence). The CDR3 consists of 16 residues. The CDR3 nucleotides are TGTGCCAGCAGTTTATCGTTCAGGGGCGAGGATCAGCCCCAGCATTTT. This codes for CASSLSFRGEDQPQHF.

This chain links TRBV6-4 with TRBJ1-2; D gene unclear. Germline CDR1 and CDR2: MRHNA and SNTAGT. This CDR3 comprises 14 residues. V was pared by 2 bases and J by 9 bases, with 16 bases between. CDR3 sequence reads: CASSDDERSRSYTF. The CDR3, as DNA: TGTGCCAGCAGTGACGATGAGCGGAGCAGAAGCTACACCTTC.

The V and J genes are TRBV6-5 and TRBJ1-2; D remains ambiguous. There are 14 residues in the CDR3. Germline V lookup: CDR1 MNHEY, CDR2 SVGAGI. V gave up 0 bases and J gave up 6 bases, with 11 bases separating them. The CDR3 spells CASSYSGTKDGYTF. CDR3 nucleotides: TGTGCCAGCAGTTACTCTGGCACTAAGGATGGCTACACCTTC.

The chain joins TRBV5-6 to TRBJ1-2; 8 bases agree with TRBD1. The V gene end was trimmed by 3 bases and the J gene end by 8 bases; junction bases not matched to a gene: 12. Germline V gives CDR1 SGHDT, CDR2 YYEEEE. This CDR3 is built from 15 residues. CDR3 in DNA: TGTGCCAGCAGCTGGGACAGGAGACCTCTTCAAGGCTACACCTTC. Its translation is CASSWDRRPLQGYTF.

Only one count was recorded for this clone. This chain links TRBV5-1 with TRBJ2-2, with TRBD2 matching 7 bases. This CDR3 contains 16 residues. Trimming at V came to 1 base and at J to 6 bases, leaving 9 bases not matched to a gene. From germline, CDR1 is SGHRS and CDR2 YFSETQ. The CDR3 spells CASSLPSGASAGELFF. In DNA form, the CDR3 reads TGCGCCAGCAGCTTGCCCAGCGGGGCGTCGGCCGGGGAGCTGTTTTTT.

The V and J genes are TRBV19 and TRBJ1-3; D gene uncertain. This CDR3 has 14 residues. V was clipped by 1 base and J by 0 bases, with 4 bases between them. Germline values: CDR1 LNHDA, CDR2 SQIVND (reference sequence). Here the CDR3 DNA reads TGTGCCAGTAGTATAGGAGGCTCTGGAAACACCATATATTTT. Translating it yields CASSIGGSGNTIYF.

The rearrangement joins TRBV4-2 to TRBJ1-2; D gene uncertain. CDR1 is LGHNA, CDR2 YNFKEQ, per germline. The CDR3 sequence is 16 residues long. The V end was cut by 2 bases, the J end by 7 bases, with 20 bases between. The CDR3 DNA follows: TGTGCCAGCAGCCAAATCCAGGACCCCCAAGGAGGTGGCTACACCTTC. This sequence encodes CASSQIQDPQGGGYTF.

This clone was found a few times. CDR3 amino acids: CSVSRDRGQPQHF. The CDR3 region has the DNA TGCAGCGTAAGCCGTGACAGGGGTCAGCCCCAGCATTTT. This rearrangement joins TRBV29-1 to TRBJ1-5; 8 bases agree with TRBD1. The CDR3 consists of 13 residues. Trimming cost V 6 bases and J 6 bases; bases outside gene matches: 7. CDR1 and CDR2 (germline): SQVTM, ANQGSEA.

The CDR3 reads CASSLGGVNTEAFF. In DNA, the CDR3 is TGTGCCAGCAGCTTAGGGGGGGTGAACACTGAAGCTTTCTTT. The V gene is TRBV7-9, the J gene TRBJ1-1, with D possibly TRBD1 on 5 matching bases. Germline values: CDR1 SEHNR, CDR2 FQNEAQ (reference sequence). The CDR3 runs 14 residues. V shed 1 base and J shed 0 bases, with 6 bases lying between them.

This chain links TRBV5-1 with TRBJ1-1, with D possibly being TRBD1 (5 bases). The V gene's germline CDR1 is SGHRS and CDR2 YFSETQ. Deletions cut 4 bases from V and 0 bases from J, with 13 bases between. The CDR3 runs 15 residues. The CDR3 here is CASSGGTYVNTEAFF. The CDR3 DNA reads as TGCGCCAGCAGCGGCGGGACCTATGTGAACACTGAAGCTTTCTTT.

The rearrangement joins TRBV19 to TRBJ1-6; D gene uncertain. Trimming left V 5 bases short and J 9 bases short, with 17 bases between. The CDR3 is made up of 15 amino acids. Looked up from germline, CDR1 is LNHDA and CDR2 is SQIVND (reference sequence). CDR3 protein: CASSPFNMGSSPLHF. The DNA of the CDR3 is TGTGCCAGTAGTCCCTTCAACATGGGGAGTTCACCCCTCCACTTT.

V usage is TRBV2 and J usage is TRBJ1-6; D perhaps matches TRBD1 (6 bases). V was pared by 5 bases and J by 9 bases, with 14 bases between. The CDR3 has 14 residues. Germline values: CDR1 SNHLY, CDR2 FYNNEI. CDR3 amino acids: CASSFRTVTSPLHF. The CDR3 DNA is TGTGCCAGCAGTTTCCGGACAGTGACTTCACCCCTCCACTTT.

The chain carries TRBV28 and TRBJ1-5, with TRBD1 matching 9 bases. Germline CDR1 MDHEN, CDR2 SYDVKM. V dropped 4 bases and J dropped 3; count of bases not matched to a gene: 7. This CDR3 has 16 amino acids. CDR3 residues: CASSYRTGVNNQPQHF. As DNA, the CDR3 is TGTGCCAGCAGTTATCGGACAGGGGTAAACAATCAGCCCCAGCATTTT. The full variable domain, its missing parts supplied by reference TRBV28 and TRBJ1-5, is DVKVTQSSRYLVKRTGEKVFLECVQDMDHENMFWYRQDPGLGLRLIYFSYDVKMKEKGDIPEGYSVSREKKERFSLILESASTNQTSMYLCASSYRTGVNNQPQHFGDGTRLSIL.

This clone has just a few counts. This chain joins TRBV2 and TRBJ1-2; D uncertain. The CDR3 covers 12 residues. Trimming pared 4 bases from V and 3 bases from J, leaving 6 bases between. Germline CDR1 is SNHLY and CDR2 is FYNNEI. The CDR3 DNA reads TGTGCCAGCAGTGGGCAGTACTATGGCTACACCTTC. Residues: CASSGQYYGYTF.

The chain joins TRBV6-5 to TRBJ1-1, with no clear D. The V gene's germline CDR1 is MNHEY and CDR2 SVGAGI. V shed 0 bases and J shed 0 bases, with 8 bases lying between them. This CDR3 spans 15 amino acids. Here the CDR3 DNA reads TGTGCCAGCAGTTACTCGGTCCTAATGAACACTGAAGCTTTCTTT. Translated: CASSYSVLMNTEAFF.

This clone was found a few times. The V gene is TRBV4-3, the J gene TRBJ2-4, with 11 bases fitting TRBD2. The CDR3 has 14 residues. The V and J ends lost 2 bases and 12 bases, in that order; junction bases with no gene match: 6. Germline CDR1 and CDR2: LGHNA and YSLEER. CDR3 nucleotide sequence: TGCGCCAGCAGCCAAACCCTAGCGGGGGGCCATCAGTACTTC. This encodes CASSQTLAGGHQYF.

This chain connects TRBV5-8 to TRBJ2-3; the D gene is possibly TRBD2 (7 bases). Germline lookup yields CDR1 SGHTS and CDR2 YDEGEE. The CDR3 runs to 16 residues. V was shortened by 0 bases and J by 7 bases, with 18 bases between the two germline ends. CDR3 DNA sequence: TGTGCCAGCAGCTTGGCAGGGGCGGGGGCCCCGCATACGCAGTATTTT. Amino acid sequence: CASSLAGAGAPHTQYF.

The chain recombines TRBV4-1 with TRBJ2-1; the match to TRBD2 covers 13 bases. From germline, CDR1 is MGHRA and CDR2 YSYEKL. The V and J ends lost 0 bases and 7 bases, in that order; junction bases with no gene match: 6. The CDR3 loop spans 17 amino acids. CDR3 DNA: TGCGCCAGCAGCCAAGATCTTGGACTAGCGGGGGTAAATGAGCAGTTCTTC. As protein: CASSQDLGLAGVNEQFF.